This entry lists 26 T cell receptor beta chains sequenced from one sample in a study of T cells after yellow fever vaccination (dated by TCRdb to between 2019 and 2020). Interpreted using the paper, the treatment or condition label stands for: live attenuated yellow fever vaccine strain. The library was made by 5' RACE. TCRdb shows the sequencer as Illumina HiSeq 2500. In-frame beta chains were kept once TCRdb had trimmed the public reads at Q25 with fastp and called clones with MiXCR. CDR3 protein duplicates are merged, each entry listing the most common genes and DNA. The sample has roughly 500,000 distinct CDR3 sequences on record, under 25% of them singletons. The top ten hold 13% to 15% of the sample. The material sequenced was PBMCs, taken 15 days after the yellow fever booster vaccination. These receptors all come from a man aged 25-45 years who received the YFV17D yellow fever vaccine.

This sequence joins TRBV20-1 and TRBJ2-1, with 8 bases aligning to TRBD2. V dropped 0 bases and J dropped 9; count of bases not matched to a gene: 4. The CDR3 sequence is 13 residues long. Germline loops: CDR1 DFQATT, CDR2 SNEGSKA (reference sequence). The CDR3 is CSARDMSGSEQFF. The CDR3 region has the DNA TGCAGTGCTAGAGATATGAGCGGGAGTGAGCAGTTCTTC.

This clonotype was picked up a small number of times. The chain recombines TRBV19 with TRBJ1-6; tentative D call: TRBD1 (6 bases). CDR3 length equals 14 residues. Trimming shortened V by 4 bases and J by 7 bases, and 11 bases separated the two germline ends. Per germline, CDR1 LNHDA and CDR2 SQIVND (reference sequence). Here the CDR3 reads CASSKATGNSPLHF. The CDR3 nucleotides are TGTGCCAGTAGTAAAGCTACAGGGAATTCACCCCTCCACTTT.

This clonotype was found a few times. Written as DNA, the CDR3 is TGTGCCAGCAGCGATCCCACCCCCGGGAGTCTCGGTTCCTACAATGAGCAGTTCTTC. Amino acid sequence: CASSDPTPGSLGSYNEQFF. The rearrangement links TRBV6-2 or TRBV6-3 to TRBJ2-1, with D perhaps TRBD2 (6 bases). The CDR3 runs to 19 residues. V shed 6 bases and J shed 1 base, with 25 bases lying between them. The V gene's germline CDR1 is MNHEY and CDR2 SVGEGT.

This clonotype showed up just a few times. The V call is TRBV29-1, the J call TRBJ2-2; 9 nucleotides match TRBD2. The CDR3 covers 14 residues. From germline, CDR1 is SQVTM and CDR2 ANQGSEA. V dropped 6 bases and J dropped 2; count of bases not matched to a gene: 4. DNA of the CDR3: TGCAGCGTCTGGACTAGCGATAACACCGGGGAGCTGTTTTTT. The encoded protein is CSVWTSDNTGELFF.

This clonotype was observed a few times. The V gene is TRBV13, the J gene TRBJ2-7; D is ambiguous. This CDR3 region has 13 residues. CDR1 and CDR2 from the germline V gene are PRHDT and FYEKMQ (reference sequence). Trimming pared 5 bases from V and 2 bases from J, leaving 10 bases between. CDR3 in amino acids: CASSPPDPYEQYF. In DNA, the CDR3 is TGTGCCAGCAGCCCACCGGACCCCTACGAGCAGTACTTC.

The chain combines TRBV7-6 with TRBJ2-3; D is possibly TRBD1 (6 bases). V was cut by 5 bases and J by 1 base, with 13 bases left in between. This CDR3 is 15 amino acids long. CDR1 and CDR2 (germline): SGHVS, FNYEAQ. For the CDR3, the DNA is TGTGCCAGCAGCGATGGGGGCGGCTGCACAGATACGCAGTATTTT. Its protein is CASSDGGGCTDTQYF.

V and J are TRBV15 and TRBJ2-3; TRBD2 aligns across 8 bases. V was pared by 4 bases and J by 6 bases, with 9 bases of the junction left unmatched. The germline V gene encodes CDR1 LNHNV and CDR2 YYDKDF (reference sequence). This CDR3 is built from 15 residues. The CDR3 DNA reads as TGTGCCACCAGCACGGGAAGAGGGACTAGTGATACGCAGTATTTT. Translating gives CATSTGRGTSDTQYF. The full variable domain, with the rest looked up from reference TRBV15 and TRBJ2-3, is DAMVIQNPRYQVTQFGKPVTLSCSQTLNHNVMYWYQQKSSQAPKLLFHYYDKDFNNEADTPDNFQSRRPNTSFCFLDIRSPGLGDTAMYLCATSTGRGTSDTQYFGPGTRLTVL.

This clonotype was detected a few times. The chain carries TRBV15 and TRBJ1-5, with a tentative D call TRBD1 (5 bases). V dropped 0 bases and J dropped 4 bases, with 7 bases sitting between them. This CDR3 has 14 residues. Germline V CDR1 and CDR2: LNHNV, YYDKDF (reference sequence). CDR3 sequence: CATSRDRGNQPQHF. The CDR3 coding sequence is TGTGCCACCAGCAGAGATCGGGGGAATCAGCCCCAGCATTTT.

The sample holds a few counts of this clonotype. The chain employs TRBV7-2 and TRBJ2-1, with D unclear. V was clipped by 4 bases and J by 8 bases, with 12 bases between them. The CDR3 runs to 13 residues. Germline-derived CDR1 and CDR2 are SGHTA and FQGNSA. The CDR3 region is CASSSVGIDEQFF. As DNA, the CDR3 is TGTGCCAGCAGCTCCGTGGGCATCGATGAGCAGTTCTTC.

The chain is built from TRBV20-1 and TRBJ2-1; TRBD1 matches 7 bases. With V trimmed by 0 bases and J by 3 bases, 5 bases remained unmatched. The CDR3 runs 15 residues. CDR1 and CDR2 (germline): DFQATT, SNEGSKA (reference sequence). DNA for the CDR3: TGCAGTGCTAGAGATCTGGGACAGAGCTACAATGAGCAGTTCTTC. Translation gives CSARDLGQSYNEQFF.

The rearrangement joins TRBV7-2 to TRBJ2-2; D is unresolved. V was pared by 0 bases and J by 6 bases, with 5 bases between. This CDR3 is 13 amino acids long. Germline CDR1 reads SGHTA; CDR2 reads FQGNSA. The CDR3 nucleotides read TGTGCCAGCAGCTTAGCATCCCCCGGGGAGCTGTTTTTT. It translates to CASSLASPGELFF.

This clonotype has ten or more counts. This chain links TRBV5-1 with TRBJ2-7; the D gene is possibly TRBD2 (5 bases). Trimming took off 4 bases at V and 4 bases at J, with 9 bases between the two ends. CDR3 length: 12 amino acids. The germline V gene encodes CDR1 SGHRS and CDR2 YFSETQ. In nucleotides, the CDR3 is TGCGCCAGCAGCGATTCGGGGTACGAGCAGTACTTC. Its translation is CASSDSGYEQYF.

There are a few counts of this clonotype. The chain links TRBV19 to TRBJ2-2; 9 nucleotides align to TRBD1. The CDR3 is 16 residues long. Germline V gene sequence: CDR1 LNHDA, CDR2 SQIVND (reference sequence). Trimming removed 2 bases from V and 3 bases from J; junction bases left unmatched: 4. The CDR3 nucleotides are TGTGCCAGTAGTATAAACAGGGGGCTGGACACCGGGGAGCTGTTTTTT. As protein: CASSINRGLDTGELFF.

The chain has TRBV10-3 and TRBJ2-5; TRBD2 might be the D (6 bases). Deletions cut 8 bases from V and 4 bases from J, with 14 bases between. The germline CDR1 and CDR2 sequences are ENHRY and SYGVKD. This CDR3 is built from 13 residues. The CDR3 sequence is CAISQGAGETQYF. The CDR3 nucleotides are TGTGCCATCTCTCAAGGAGCGGGAGAGACCCAGTACTTC.

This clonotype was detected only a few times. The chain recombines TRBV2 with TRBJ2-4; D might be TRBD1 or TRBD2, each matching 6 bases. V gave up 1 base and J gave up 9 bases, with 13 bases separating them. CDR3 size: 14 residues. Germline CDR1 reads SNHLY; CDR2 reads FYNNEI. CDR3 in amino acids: CASSEETGRSIQYF. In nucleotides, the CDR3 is TGTGCCAGCAGTGAAGAAACAGGGAGGAGCATTCAGTACTTC.

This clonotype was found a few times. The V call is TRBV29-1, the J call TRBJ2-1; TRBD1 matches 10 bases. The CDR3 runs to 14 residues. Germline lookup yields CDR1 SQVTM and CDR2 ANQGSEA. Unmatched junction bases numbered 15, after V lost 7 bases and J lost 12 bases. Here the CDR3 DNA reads TGCAGCGGCAGCCGAAGACAGGGGGCGAGTGGGCAGTTCTTC. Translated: CSGSRRQGASGQFF.

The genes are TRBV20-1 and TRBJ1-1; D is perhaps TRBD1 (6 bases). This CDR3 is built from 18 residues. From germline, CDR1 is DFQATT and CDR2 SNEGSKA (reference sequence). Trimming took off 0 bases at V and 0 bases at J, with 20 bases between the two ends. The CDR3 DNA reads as TGCAGTGCTAGAGATTCGAGACGCCGGGCAGGGGTGAACACTGAAGCTTTCTTT. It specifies CSARDSRRRAGVNTEAFF.

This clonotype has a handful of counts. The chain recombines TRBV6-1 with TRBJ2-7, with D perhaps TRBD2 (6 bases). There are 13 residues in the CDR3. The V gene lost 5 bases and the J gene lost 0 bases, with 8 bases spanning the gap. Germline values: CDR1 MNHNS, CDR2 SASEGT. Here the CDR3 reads CASSQTSSYEQYF. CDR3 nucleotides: TGTGCCAGCAGTCAGACTAGCTCCTACGAGCAGTACTTC.

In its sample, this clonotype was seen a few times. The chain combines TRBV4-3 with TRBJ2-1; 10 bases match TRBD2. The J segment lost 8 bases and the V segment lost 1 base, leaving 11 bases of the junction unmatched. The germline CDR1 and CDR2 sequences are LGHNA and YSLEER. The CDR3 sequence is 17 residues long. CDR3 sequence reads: CASSQGVASSGSYEQFF. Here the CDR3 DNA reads TGCGCCAGCAGCCAAGGCGTCGCGTCTAGCGGGAGCTATGAGCAGTTCTTC.

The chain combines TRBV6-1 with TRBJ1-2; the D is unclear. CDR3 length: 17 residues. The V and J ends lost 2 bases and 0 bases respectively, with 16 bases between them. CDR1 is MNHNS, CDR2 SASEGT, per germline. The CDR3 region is CASSERQDGRSNYGYTF. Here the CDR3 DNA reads TGTGCCAGCAGTGAACGCCAGGACGGAAGATCTAACTATGGCTACACCTTC.

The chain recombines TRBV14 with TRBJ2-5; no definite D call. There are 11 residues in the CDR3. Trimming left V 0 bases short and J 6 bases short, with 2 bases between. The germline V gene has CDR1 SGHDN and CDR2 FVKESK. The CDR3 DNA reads TGTGCCAGCAGCCAAGAGAAGACCCAGTACTTC. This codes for CASSQEKTQYF.

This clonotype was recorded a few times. CDR3 DNA sequence: TGTGCCAGCAGTTACTCGATCAGCAGCGCTCAAGAGACCCAGTACTTC. It codes for CASSYSISSAQETQYF. The rearrangement uses TRBV6-5 and TRBJ2-5; D is unclear. Per the germline V gene, CDR1 is MNHEY and CDR2 is SVGAGI. Trimming shortened V by 0 bases and J by 2 bases, and 13 bases separated the two germline ends. This CDR3 spans 16 amino acids.

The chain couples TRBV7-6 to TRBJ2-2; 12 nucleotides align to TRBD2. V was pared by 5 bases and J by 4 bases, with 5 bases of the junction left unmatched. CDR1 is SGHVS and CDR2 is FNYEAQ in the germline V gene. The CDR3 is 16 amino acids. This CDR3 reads CASSRLAGESTGELFF. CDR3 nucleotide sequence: TGTGCCAGCAGCCGACTAGCGGGAGAAAGCACCGGGGAGCTGTTTTTT.

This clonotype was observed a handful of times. The CDR3 region has the DNA TGTGCCAGCAGCCAAAGGACAGGGGCTGGGGCCAACGTCCTGACTTTC. As protein: CASSQRTGAGANVLTF. V usage is TRBV3-1 and J usage is TRBJ2-6; 9 bases match TRBD1. CDR3 size: 16 residues. From germline, CDR1 is LGHDT and CDR2 YNNKEL (reference sequence). J gave up 2 bases and V 2 bases, and 1 base lay outside the gene matches.

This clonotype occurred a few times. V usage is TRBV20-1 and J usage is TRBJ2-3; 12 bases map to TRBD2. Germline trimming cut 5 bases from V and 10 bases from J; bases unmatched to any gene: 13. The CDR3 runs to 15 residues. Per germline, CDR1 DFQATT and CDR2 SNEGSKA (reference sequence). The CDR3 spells CSAPRTSGNNHAQYF. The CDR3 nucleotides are TGCAGTGCTCCCAGGACTAGCGGGAATAATCATGCGCAGTATTTT.

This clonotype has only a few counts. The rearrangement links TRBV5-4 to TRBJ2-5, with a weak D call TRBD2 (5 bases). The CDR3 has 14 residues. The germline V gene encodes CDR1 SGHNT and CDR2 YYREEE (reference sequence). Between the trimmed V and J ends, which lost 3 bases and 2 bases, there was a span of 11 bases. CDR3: CASSSPVAQETQYF. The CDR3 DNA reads TGTGCCAGCAGCTCCCCAGTAGCGCAAGAGACCCAGTACTTC.